The clone carrying this T cell receptor beta chain was detected ten times or more. Its specificity is not known. The germline V gene encodes CDR1 SGHRS and CDR2 YFSETQ. This CDR3 region has 15 residues. V was clipped by 5 bases and J by 2 bases; unmatched bases: 6. Library construction for TCR beta used iRepertoire HTBI primers and Arm-PCR of CDR3 regions. TCRdb fed the multiplex PCR reads into MiXCR, producing one record per CDR3 protein. In the table there are around 470,000 distinct CDR3 sequences, less than 15% of which are singletons. The data were obtained in a study of regulatory T cells in long-lasting Graves disease. Study-wide findings and caveats: Persistent disease favored TRBV28, TRBJ1-2 and TRBJ2-5.

Time point indicated: newly diagnosed GD, antithyroid drugs for less than 3 months. Making the TCR library involved RNA that had been extracted from PBMCs. These data were likewise used in another study, on T cells in Graves' hyperthyroidism and ophthalmopathy. That report notes: Clinical symptoms, serum thyroxine, TRAb, thyroid ultrasound and orbital computed tomography informed diagnoses. Researchers ran a first-round RT-PCR on the TCR CDR3 using the HTBI primer set. For ophthalmopathy, model prediction preceded onset by a median 6.5 months.

The sample was peripheral blood mononuclear cells (PBMCs), taken at new diagnosis, from a patient treated with antithyroid drugs. The sequence was collected from a woman between 50 and 59 years old with Graves disease. The chain carries TRBV5-1 and TRBJ2-7, with 11 nucleotides matching TRBD2. In DNA form, the CDR3 reads TGCGCCAGCAGTACTACTAGCGGGGGTCCCTACGAGCAGTACTTC. Protein: CASSTTSGGPYEQYF.